This T cell receptor (beta chain) comes out of a study of blood T cell repertoires in COVID-19. Study summary: PBMCs, B-cell-depleted T cells, or T cells provided the cDNA or gDNA that made up the material.

Profiled with immunoSEQ multiplex PCR; TCRdb holds only in-frame clones, not every one. The repertoire holds approximately 350,000 clones, with about 88% as singletons. Enrolment of Seattle patients took place during active infection, and they were followed longitudinally. There are 16 residues in the CDR3. Material for sequencing was peripheral blood. This TCR was recovered from a woman aged 55-70 years with COVID-19, enrolled during active disease. The chain has TRBV21-1 and TRBJ2-3; the listed D gene, TRBD2, was not tested against the DNA. TRBV21-1 is marked as a pseudogene. The CDR3 reads CASSLWTSGGTDTQYF. In DNA form, the CDR3 reads TGTGCCAGCAGCCTTTGGACTAGCGGGGGCACAGATACGCAGTATTTT.